One sample yielded the 27 T cell receptor beta chains listed below, sequenced in a study of shared clonotypes between healthy human individuals. Naive CD8 cells, CD45RO-negative and positively selected for CCR7, excluded terminally differentiated effector memory CD45RA+ cells. Produced via immunoSEQ multiplex PCR; TCRdb's table is partial and in-frame only. The table has 660,000 or so clones, approximately 96% seen once. Source material: naive CD8+ T cells sorted from blood. The receptors come from a woman aged 25 to 45 in good health.

The gene calls are TRBV5-6 and TRBJ2-6; D may be TRBD2 (5 bases). The CDR3 runs 16 residues. Trimming left V 0 bases short and J 4 bases short, with 11 bases between. Germline V gene data show CDR1 as SGHDT and CDR2 as YYEEEE. CDR3 residues: CASSLGGVAGANVLTF. The CDR3 coding sequence is TGTGCCAGCAGCTTGGGGGGAGTTGCCGGGGCCAACGTCCTGACTTTC. Filled out from reference TRBV5-6 and TRBJ2-6, the complete variable domain reads DAGVTQSPTHLIKTRGQQVTLRCSPKSGHDTVSWYQQALGQGPQFIFQYYEEEERQRGNFPDRFSGHQFPNYSSELNVNALLLGDSALYLCASSLGGVAGANVLTFGAGSRLTVL.

The sample holds one count of this clone. The chain recombines TRBV5-6 with TRBJ2-3; D is undetermined. The CDR3 loop spans 17 amino acids. Between the trimmed V and J ends, which lost 4 bases and 2 bases, there was a span of 20 bases. Per the germline V gene, CDR1 is SGHDT and CDR2 is YYEEEE. CDR3 sequence (DNA): TGTGCCAGCAGCACTCCTCGACCGAGAACTCACACAGATACGCAGTATTTT. This gives the protein CASSTPRPRTHTDTQYF.

This chain joins TRBV27 and TRBJ2-2; D is ambiguous. The CDR3 length is 11 residues. Between the trimmed V and J ends, which lost 4 bases and 9 bases, there was a span of 6 bases. The germline V gene encodes CDR1 MNHEY and CDR2 SMNVEV (reference sequence). CDR3 region: CASSWGRELFF. For the CDR3, the DNA is TGTGCCAGCAGTTGGGGAAGGGAGCTGTTTTTT.

The chain couples TRBV30 to TRBJ2-7; 7 nucleotides line up with TRBD2. V shed 0 bases and J 4 bases; nucleotides not matched to a gene: 9. Germline loops: CDR1 GTSNPN, CDR2 SVGIG (reference sequence). The CDR3 is made up of 15 amino acids. CDR3 sequence: CAWSVLGGSGYEQYF. The CDR3 bases are TGTGCCTGGAGTGTATTGGGCGGGAGTGGGTACGAGCAGTACTTC. The full variable domain, completed using reference TRBV30 and TRBJ2-7, is SQTIHQWPATLVQPVGSPLSLECTVEGTSNPNLYWYRQAAGRGLQLLFYSVGIGQISSEVPQNLSASRPQDRQFILSSKKLLLSDSGFYLCAWSVLGGSGYEQYFGPGTRLTVT.

About this clone: The sample holds other DNA sequences that translate to the same CDR3. V is TRBV28 and J is TRBJ1-2, with D unresolved. This CDR3 is 13 amino acids long. V lost 9 bases, J lost 8 bases, and 19 bases lay in between. The V gene's germline CDR1 is MDHEN and CDR2 SYDVKM. The CDR3 nucleotides are TGTGCCAGTACAGACGGTGGGTTGGAGGGCTACACCTTC. This sequence encodes CASTDGGLEGYTF.

V usage is TRBV4-1 and J usage is TRBJ2-1; the match to TRBD2 covers 8 bases. The V gene end was trimmed by 8 bases and the J gene end by 9 bases; junction bases not matched to a gene: 15. This CDR3 contains 15 residues. The germline CDR1 and CDR2 sequences are MGHRA and YSYEKL. The CDR3 DNA reads TGCGCCAGCGCCCGGGTTGGCGGGAGGTCCAGTGAGCAGTTCTTC. It translates to CASARVGGRSSEQFF.

The chain has TRBV28 and TRBJ2-1, with 8 positions matching TRBD2. Germline values: CDR1 MDHEN, CDR2 SYDVKM. The CDR3 consists of 14 residues. V lost 6 bases to trimming and J lost 6 bases; unmatched junction nucleotides: 7. CDR3 amino acids: CASRSLAGINEQFF. CDR3 sequence (DNA): TGTGCCAGCAGAAGTTTAGCGGGAATCAATGAGCAGTTCTTC.

The V call is TRBV27, the J call TRBJ1-1; 10 nucleotides match TRBD1. This CDR3 spans 14 amino acids. Germline values: CDR1 MNHEY, CDR2 SMNVEV (reference sequence). Trimming took 6 bases from V and 1 from J; bases not matched to a gene: 2. The CDR3 region is CASRTGGANTEAFF. CDR3 bases: TGTGCCAGCAGGACAGGGGGCGCGAACACTGAAGCTTTCTTT.

This rearrangement joins TRBV5-6 to TRBJ1-4; TRBD1 matches 10 bases. The CDR3 loop spans 15 amino acids. Germline CDR1 is SGHDT and CDR2 is YYEEEE. V lost 1 base, J lost 11 bases, and 8 bases stayed unmatched. CDR3 protein: CASSLRDRGLGKLFF. CDR3 nucleotide sequence: TGTGCCAGCAGCTTGCGGGACAGGGGACTTGGGAAACTGTTTTTT.

The chain combines TRBV7-9 with TRBJ2-2; D possibly matches TRBD1 or TRBD2 (6 bases each). There are 17 residues in the CDR3. Trimming pared 5 bases from V and 4 bases from J, leaving 20 bases between. Per germline, CDR1 SEHNR and CDR2 FQNEAQ (reference sequence). This CDR3 reads CASSPEGGTATTGELFF. CDR3 bases: TGTGCCAGCAGCCCTGAAGGGGGGACCGCGACCACCGGGGAGCTGTTTTTT. Variable domain in full (rest from reference TRBV7-9 and TRBJ2-2): DTGVSQNPRHKITKRGQNVTFRCDPISEHNRLYWYRQTLGQGPEFLTYFQNEAQLEKSRLLSDRFSAERPKGSFSTLEIQRTEQGDSAMYLCASSPEGGTATTGELFFGEGSRLTVL.

V gene TRBV9 combines with J gene TRBJ2-7; D may correspond to TRBD1 or TRBD2 (6 bases each). Trimming took 0 bases from V and 5 from J, leaving 12 bases between them. This CDR3 is built from 14 residues. CDR1 and CDR2 (germline): SGDLS, YYNGEE. The DNA for the CDR3 is TGTGCCAGCAGCGTAGAGGGGGGCCAGGACGAGCAGTACTTC. The encoded protein is CASSVEGGQDEQYF.

V and J are TRBV2 and TRBJ2-5; D gene uncertain. Germline CDR1 is SNHLY and CDR2 is FYNNEI. This CDR3 is 13 amino acids long. Trimming stripped 10 bases from V and 1 base from J, with 13 bases between. The CDR3 DNA sequence: TGTGCCATACTACTACGACTCCAAGAGACCCAGTACTTC. Its translation is CAILLRLQETQYF.

CDR3 DNA sequence: TGCGCCAGCAGCCCCAACCAGGCAGGACCCTACGAGCAGTACTTC. Amino acid sequence: CASSPNQAGPYEQYF. This sequence joins TRBV4-1 and TRBJ2-7; D unclear. The germline V gene encodes CDR1 MGHRA and CDR2 YSYEKL. The CDR3 covers 15 residues. V was clipped by 4 bases and J by 2 bases, with 15 bases between them.

This clone was picked up one time. The CDR3 reads CASSYPPAQYEQYF. CDR3 DNA: TGTGCCAGCAGCTATCCCCCAGCGCAGTACGAGCAGTACTTC. The V and J genes are TRBV11-2 and TRBJ2-7; no clear D. The CDR3 spans 14 residues. V was cut by 4 bases and J by 4 bases, with 14 bases left in between. CDR1 SGHAT and CDR2 FQNNGV come from the germline V gene.

The chain has TRBV9 and TRBJ2-1, with TRBD2 matching 14 bases. CDR3 length: 20 residues. Germline CDR1 is SGDLS and CDR2 is YYNGEE. The V segment lost 5 bases and the J segment 1 base; nucleotides outside the gene matches: 14. The CDR3 sequence is CASRPEPGTSGRLSYNEQFF. The CDR3 DNA follows: TGTGCCAGCAGACCAGAACCCGGGACTAGCGGGAGACTATCCTACAATGAGCAGTTCTTC. The whole variable domain, filled in from reference TRBV9 and TRBJ2-1, reads DSGVTQTPKHLITATGQRVTLRCSPRSGDLSVYWYQQSLDQGLQFLIQYYNGEERAKGNILERFSAQQFPDLHSELNLSSLELGDSALYFCASRPEPGTSGRLSYNEQFFGPGTRLTVL.

This clone was picked up one time. V usage is TRBV13 and J usage is TRBJ2-7; the match to TRBD2 covers 9 bases. The CDR3 has 15 residues. V shed 0 bases and J 4 bases; nucleotides not matched to a gene: 4. Looked up from germline, CDR1 is PRHDT and CDR2 is FYEKMQ (reference sequence). The CDR3 nucleotides read TGTGCCAGCAGCTTAGGGGCGGGAGGGGGATACGAGCAGTACTTC. Translating gives CASSLGAGGGYEQYF. Complete variable domain (other parts from reference TRBV13 and TRBJ2-7): AAGVIQSPRHLIKEKRETATLKCYPIPRHDTVYWYQQGPGQDPQFLISFYEKMQSDKGSIPDRFSAQQFSDYHSELNMSSLELGDSALYFCASSLGAGGGYEQYFGPGTRLTVT.

To note about this clone: Within the sample, other DNA sequences also encode this same CDR3. The chain has TRBV6-5 and TRBJ2-3; 12 nucleotides agree with TRBD2. This CDR3 is 15 amino acids long. The V segment lost 5 bases and the J segment 5 bases; nucleotides outside the gene matches: 5. CDR1 and CDR2 from the germline V gene are MNHEY and SVGAGI. Written as DNA, the CDR3 is TGTGCCAGCAGTCGACTAGCGGGAGTAGGAGATACGCAGTATTTT. The encoded protein is CASSRLAGVGDTQYF.

V usage is TRBV29-1 and J usage is TRBJ2-1, with 7 bases lining up with TRBD2. The CDR3 is 14 amino acids. After removal of 1 base from V and 2 bases from J, the junction contained 2 bases not matched to a gene. Germline CDR1 reads SQVTM; CDR2 reads ANQGSEA. The CDR3 DNA is TGCAGCGTTGAAGTTCTAGCGGCCTACAATGAGCAGTTCTTC. Amino acid sequence: CSVEVLAAYNEQFF.

This chain connects TRBV7-9 to TRBJ2-7; D unclear. Germline V gives CDR1 SEHNR, CDR2 FQNEAQ (reference sequence). The CDR3 runs to 11 residues. Trimming shortened V by 0 bases and J by 6 bases, and 3 bases separated the two germline ends. The CDR3 DNA is TGTGCCAGCAGCTTAGCCACCGAGCAGTACTTC. It codes for CASSLATEQYF.

The chain is built from TRBV28 and TRBJ1-4; D unclear. Germline CDR1 reads MDHEN; CDR2 reads SYDVKM. V lost 7 bases and J 0 bases, leaving 12 bases between the germline ends. The CDR3 loop spans 15 amino acids. The CDR3 bases are TGTGCCAGCACCCGGTTACCGGCAACTAATGAAAAACTGTTTTTT. Protein sequence: CASTRLPATNEKLFF.

This chain uses TRBV6-1 with TRBJ2-7; D is uncertain. Trimming stripped 3 bases from V and 0 bases from J, with 9 bases between. The CDR3 consists of 14 residues. In germline, CDR1 is MNHNS, CDR2 SASEGT. CDR3 loop: CASSDRVFSYEQYF. CDR3 sequence (DNA): TGTGCCAGCAGTGATCGGGTTTTCTCCTACGAGCAGTACTTC.

This chain connects TRBV27 to TRBJ1-1; D uncertain. The CDR3 is 15 residues long. V shed 5 bases and J shed 0 bases, with 13 bases lying between them. The germline gives CDR1 MNHEY, CDR2 SMNVEV (reference sequence). As DNA, the CDR3 is TGTGCCAGCAGTAAAACGTGGGGTATGAACACTGAAGCTTTCTTT. Translated, it gives CASSKTWGMNTEAFF.

The V gene is TRBV6-5, the J gene TRBJ2-7, with TRBD2 matching 7 bases. V was pared by 2 bases and J by 2 bases, with 9 bases of the junction left unmatched. Germline lookup yields CDR1 MNHEY and CDR2 SVGAGI. The CDR3 is 16 residues long. DNA for the CDR3: TGTGCCAGCAGTTACAGTGGGGGGGAGAATACCTACGAGCAGTACTTC. This encodes CASSYSGGENTYEQYF.

This chain links TRBV29-1 with TRBJ1-1; D is perhaps TRBD1 (5 bases). Trimming left V 4 bases short and J 2 bases short, with 14 bases between. The CDR3 is 14 amino acids. Looked up from germline, CDR1 is SQVTM and CDR2 is ANQGSEA. Here the CDR3 reads CSVGGGTLNTEAFF. CDR3 in DNA: TGCAGCGTTGGGGGGGGGACCCTCAACACTGAAGCTTTCTTT.

The V gene is TRBV10-3, the J gene TRBJ2-7; maybe TRBD2 (5 bases). Per the germline V gene, CDR1 is ENHRY and CDR2 is SYGVKD. Trimming shortened V by 3 bases and J by 0 bases, and 12 bases separated the two germline ends. This CDR3 comprises 15 residues. The CDR3 nucleotides are TGTGCCATCAGTGAAAGGAGCGGCACCTCCTACGAGCAGTACTTC. Its translation is CAISERSGTSYEQYF.

The chain joins TRBV11-1 to TRBJ1-2, with a possible D match to TRBD1 (5 bases). This CDR3 has 14 residues. V was pared by 5 bases and J by 2 bases, with 12 bases between. Looked up from germline, CDR1 is SGHAT and CDR2 is FQDESV (reference sequence). CDR3 coding DNA: TGTGCCAGCAGCGACGGCGGGGCGAACTATGGCTACACCTTC. This encodes CASSDGGANYGYTF. Using reference TRBV11-1 and TRBJ1-2 for the parts outside the CDR3, the full variable domain is EAEVAQSPRYKITEKSQAVAFWCDPISGHATLYWYRQILGQGPELLVQFQDESVVDDSQLPKDRFSAERLKGVDSTLKIQPAELGDSAMYLCASSDGGANYGYTFGSGTRLTVV.

This sequence joins TRBV30 and TRBJ2-2, with D unresolved. In germline, CDR1 is GTSNPN, CDR2 SVGIG (reference sequence). Between the trimmed V and J ends, which lost 4 bases and 5 bases, there was a span of 14 bases. The CDR3 runs 14 residues. CDR3: CAWTQTDWTGELFF. In DNA form, the CDR3 reads TGTGCCTGGACCCAGACCGATTGGACCGGGGAGCTGTTTTTT.